This TCR beta chain was recovered during a study of vaccination effects on CD4 cells after COVID-19. Germline-derived CDR1 and CDR2 are KGHSH and LQKENI. J was trimmed by 1 base and V by 6 bases; bases with no gene match: 4. There are 15 residues in the CDR3. Turning to this clone: Its specificity is not known.

The table came from immunoSEQ multiplex PCR; TCRdb's copy has only in-frame clones and leaves some out. The sample holds 22,000 or so clones, around 77% seen once. The ViraFEST assay expanded antigen-specific CD4+ T cells with viral peptide pools before sequencing. CD4+ T cell isolation took place after approximately 11 days of culture. Participants got two doses of BNT162b2 or mRNA-1273 vaccine. Peptides at roughly 10 ug/ml and IL-2 at about 10 IU/ml were added to two million PBMC per well. This chain links TRBV18 with TRBJ1-5; 9 bases align to TRBD1. The TCR sequence derives from a human donor who received a COVID-19 vaccine. The material sequenced was CD4+ T cells from PBMCs cultured with HCoV-229E spike peptides, taken after COVID-19 vaccination. The CDR3 is CASSQGQGSNQPQHF. As DNA, the CDR3 is TGTGCCAGCTCTCAGGGACAGGGAAGCAATCAGCCCCAGCATTTT.